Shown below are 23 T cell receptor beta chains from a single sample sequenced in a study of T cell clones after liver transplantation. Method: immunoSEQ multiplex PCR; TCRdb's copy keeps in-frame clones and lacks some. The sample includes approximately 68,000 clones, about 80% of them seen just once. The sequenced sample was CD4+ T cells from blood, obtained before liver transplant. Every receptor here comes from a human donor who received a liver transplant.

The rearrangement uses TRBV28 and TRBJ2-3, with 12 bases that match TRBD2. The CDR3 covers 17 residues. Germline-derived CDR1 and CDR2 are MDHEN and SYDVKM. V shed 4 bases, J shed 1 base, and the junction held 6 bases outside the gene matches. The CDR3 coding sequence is TGTGCCAGCAGTTCTGGGGGGACTAGCGGGCGCACAGATACGCAGTATTTT. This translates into CASSSGGTSGRTDTQYF.

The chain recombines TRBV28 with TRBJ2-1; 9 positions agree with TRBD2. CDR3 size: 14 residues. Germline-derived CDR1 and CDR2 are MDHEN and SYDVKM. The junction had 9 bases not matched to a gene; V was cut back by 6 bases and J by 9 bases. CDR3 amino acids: CASRPGLAGSEQFF. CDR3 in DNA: TGTGCCAGCAGGCCCGGGCTAGCGGGAAGTGAGCAGTTCTTC.

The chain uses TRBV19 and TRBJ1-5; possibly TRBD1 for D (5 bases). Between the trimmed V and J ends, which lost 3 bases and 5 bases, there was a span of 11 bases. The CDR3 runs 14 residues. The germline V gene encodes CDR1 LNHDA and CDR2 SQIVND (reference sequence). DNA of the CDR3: TGTGCCAGTAGTATTAGGGGTGGGTATCAGCCCCAGCATTTT. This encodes CASSIRGGYQPQHF.

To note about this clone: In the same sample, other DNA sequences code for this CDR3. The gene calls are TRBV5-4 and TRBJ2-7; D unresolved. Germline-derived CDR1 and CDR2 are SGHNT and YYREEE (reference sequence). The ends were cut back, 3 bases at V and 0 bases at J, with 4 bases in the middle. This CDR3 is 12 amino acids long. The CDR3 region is CASSSSSYEQYF. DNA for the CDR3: TGTGCCAGCAGCTCCAGCTCCTACGAGCAGTACTTC.

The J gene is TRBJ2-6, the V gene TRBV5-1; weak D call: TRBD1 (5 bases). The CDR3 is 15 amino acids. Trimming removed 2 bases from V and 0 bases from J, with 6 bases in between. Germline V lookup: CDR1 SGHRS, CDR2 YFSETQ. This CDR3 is CASSLGASGANVLTF. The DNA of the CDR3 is TGCGCCAGCAGCTTAGGGGCCTCTGGGGCCAACGTCCTGACTTTC.

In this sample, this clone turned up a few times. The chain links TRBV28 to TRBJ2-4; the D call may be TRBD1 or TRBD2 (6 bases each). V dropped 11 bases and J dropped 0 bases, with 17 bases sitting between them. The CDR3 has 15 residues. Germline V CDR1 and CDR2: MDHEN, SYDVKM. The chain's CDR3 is CASEGGQGAKNIQYF. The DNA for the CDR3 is TGTGCCTCCGAAGGGGGGCAAGGAGCCAAAAACATTCAGTACTTC.

CDR3 nucleotides: TGTGCCAGCAGCTTGGTCGCGGGAGGGCCGTTTGACGAGCAGTACTTC. Encoded protein: CASSLVAGGPFDEQYF. The chain links TRBV5-4 to TRBJ2-7, with 9 positions matching TRBD2. The CDR3 covers 16 residues. From germline, CDR1 is SGHNT and CDR2 YYREEE (reference sequence). V lost 0 bases and J lost 5; bases outside the gene matches: 9. Together with reference TRBV5-4 and TRBJ2-7, the CDR3 gives the full variable domain: ETGVTQSPTHLIKTRGQQVTLRCSSQSGHNTVSWYQQALGQGPQFIFQYYREEENGRGNFPPRFSGLQFPNYSSELNVNALELDDSALYLCASSLVAGGPFDEQYFGPGTRLTVT.

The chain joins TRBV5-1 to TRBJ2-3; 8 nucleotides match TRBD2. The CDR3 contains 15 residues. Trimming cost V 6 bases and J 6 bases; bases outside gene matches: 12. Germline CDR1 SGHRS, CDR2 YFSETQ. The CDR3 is CASTGGSGSPDTQYF. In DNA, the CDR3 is TGCGCCAGCACCGGTGGGAGCGGGAGCCCCGATACGCAGTATTTT.

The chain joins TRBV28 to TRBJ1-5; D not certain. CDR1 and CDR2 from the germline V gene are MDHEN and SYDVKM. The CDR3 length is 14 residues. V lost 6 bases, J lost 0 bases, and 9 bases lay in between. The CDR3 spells CASSADGSNQPQHF. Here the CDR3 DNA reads TGTGCCAGCAGCGCAGACGGTAGCAATCAGCCCCAGCATTTT.

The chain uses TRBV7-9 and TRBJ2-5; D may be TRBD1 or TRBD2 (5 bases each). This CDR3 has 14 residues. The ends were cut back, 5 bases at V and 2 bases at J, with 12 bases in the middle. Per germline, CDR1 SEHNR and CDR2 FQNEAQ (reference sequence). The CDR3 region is CASSRQGPQETQYF. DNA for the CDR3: TGTGCCAGCAGCCGGCAGGGACCGCAAGAGACCCAGTACTTC.

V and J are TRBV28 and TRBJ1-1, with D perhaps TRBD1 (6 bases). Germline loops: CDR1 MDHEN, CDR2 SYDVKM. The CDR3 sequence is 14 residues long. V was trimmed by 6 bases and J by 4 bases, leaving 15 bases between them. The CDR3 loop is CASSYADSSTEAFF. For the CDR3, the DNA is TGTGCCAGCAGCTACGCGGACAGTTCCACTGAAGCTTTCTTT.

The CDR3 DNA reads as TGTGCCAGCAGCTTATATGGGATGAGGGGAAGCACTGAAGCTTTCTTT. Encoded protein: CASSLYGMRGSTEAFF. V usage is TRBV13 and J usage is TRBJ1-1; possibly TRBD1 for D (5 bases). Deletions cut 2 bases from V and 4 bases from J, with 17 bases between. CDR1 is PRHDT and CDR2 is FYEKMQ in the germline V gene (reference sequence). This CDR3 is built from 16 residues.

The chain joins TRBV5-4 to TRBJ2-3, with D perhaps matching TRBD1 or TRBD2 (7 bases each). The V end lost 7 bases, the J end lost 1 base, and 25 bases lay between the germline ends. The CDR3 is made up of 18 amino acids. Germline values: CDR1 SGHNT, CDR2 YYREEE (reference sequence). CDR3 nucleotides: TGTGCCAGCCTATCAGGGGGGGGAGTATCAATGGGCACAGATACGCAGTATTTT. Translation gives CASLSGGGVSMGTDTQYF.

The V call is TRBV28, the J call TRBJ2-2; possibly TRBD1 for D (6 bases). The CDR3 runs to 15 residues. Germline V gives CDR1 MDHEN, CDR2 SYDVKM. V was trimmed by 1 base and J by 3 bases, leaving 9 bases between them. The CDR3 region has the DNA TGTGCCAGCAGTTTATTAGGGGGTTACACCGGGGAGCTGTTTTTT. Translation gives CASSLLGGYTGELFF. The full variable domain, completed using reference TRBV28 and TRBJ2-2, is DVKVTQSSRYLVKRTGEKVFLECVQDMDHENMFWYRQDPGLGLRLIYFSYDVKMKEKGDIPEGYSVSREKKERFSLILESASTNQTSMYLCASSLLGGYTGELFFGEGSRLTVL.

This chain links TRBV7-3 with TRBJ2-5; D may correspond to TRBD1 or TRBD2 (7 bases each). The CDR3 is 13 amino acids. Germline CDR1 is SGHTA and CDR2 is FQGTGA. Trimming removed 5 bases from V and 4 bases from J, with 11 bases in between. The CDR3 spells CASSPGGGETQYF. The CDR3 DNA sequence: TGTGCCAGCAGCCCAGGGGGGGGAGAGACCCAGTACTTC.

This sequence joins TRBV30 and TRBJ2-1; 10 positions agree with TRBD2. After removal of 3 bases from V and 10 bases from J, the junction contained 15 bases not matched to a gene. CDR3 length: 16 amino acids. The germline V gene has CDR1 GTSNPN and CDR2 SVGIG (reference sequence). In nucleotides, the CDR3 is TGTGCCTGGAGAACCCCGGGTCTAGCGGGAGAGCGGGAGCAGTTCTTC. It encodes CAWRTPGLAGEREQFF.

In DNA form, the CDR3 reads TGCAGCGTTGAACATTTTCAAGAGACCCAGTACTTC. This translates into CSVEHFQETQYF. The chain is built from TRBV29-1 and TRBJ2-5; no definite D call. V was pared by 2 bases and J by 2 bases, with 6 bases between. The CDR3 consists of 12 residues. The germline V gene has CDR1 SQVTM and CDR2 ANQGSEA.

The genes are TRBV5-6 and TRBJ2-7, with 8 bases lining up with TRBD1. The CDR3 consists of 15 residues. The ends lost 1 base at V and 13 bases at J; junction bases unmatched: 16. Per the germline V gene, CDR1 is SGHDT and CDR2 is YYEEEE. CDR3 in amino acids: CASSLFWTGTRWPYF. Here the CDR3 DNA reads TGTGCCAGCAGCTTGTTCTGGACAGGGACCAGATGGCCCTACTTC.

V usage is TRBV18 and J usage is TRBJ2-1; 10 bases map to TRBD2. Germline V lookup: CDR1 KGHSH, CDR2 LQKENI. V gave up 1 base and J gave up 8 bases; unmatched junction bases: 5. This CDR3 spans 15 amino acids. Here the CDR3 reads CASSPQAGGVDEQFF. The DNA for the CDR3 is TGTGCCAGCTCACCACAAGCGGGAGGGGTAGATGAGCAGTTCTTC.

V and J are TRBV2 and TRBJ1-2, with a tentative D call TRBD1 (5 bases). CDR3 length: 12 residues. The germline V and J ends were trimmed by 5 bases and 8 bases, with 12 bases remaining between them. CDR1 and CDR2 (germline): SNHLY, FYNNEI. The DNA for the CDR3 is TGTGCCAGCAGTCGGGGACTTCGGGGCTACACCTTC. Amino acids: CASSRGLRGYTF.

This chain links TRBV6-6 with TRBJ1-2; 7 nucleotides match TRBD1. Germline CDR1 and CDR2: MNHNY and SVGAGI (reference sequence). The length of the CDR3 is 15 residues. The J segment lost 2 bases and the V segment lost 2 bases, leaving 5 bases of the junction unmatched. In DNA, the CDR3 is TGTGCCAGCAGTTACGACGGGACAGCGAACTATGGCTACACCTTC. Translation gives CASSYDGTANYGYTF.

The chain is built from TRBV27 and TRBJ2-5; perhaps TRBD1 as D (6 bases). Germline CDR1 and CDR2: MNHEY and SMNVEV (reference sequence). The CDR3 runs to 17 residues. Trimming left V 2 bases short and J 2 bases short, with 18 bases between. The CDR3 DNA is TGTGCCAGCAGTTTAGGCCGCCAGGGGAGAACTCAAGAGACCCAGTACTTC. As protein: CASSLGRQGRTQETQYF.

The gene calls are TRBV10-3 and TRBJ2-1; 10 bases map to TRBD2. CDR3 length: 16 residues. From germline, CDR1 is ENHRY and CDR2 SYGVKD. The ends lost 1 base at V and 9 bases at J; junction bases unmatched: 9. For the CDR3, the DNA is TGTGCCATCAGTGAGTGTGGAGCGGGAGGGCTCTGTGAGCAGTTCTTC. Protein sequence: CAISECGAGGLCEQFF.